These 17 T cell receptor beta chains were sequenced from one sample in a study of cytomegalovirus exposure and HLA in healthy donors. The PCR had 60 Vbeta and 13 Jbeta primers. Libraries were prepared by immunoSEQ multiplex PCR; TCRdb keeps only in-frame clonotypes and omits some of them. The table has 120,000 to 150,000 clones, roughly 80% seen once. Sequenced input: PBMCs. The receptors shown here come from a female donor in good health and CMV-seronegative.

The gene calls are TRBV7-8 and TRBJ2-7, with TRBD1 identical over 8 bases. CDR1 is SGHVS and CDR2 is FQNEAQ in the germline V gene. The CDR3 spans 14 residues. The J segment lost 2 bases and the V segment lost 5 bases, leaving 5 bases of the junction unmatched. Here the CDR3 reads CASSERDRPYEQYF. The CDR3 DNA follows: TGTGCCAGCAGCGAGAGGGACAGGCCCTACGAGCAGTACTTC. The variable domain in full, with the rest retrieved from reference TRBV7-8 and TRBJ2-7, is GAGVSQSPRYKVAKRGQDVALRCDPISGHVSLFWYQQALGQGPEFLTYFQNEAQLDKSGLPSDRFFAERPEGSVSTLKIQRTQQEDSAVYLCASSERDRPYEQYFGPGTRLTVT.

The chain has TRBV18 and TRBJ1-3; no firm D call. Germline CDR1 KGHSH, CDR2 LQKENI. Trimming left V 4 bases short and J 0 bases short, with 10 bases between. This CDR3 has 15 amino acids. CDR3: CASSLSRNSGNTIYF. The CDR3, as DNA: TGTGCCAGCTCACTATCGCGGAACTCTGGAAACACCATATATTTT.

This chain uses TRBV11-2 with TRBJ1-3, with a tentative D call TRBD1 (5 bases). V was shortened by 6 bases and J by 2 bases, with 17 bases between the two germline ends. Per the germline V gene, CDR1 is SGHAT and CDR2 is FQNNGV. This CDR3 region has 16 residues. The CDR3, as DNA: TGTGCCAGCAGTCTAGGGGTTACGGCTGCTGGAAACACCATATATTTT. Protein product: CASSLGVTAAGNTIYF.

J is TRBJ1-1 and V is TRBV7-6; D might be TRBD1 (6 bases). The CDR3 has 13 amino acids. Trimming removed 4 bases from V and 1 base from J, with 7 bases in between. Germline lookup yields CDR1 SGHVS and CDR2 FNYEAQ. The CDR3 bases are TGTGCCAGCAGCTCGGGACAGAACACTGAAGCTTTCTTT. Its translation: CASSSGQNTEAFF.

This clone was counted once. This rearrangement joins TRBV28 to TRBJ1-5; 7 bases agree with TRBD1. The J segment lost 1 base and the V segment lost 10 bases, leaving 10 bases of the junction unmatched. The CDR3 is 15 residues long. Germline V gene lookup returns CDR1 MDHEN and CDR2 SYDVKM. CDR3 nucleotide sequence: TGTGCCAACTCACCGGGACAGCTGAGCAATCAGCCCCAGCATTTT. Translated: CANSPGQLSNQPQHF.

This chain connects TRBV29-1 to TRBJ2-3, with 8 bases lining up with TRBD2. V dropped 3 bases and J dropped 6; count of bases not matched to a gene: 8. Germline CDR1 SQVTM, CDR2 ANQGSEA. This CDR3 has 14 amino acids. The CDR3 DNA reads TGCAGCGTTGACGGGGGGGGTTTGGGGGATACGCAGTATTTT. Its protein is CSVDGGGLGDTQYF.

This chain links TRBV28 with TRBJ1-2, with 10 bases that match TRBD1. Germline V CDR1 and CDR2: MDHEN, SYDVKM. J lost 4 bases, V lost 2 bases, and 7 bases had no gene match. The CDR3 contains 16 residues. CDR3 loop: CASSLRPGQGFYGYTF. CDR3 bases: TGTGCCAGCAGTTTAAGGCCGGGACAGGGGTTCTATGGCTACACCTTC.

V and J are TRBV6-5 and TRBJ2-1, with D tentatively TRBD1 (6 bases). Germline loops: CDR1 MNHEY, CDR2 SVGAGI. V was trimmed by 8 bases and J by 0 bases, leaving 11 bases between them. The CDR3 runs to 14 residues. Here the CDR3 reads CASREGGSYNEQFF. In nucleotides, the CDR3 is TGTGCCAGCCGAGAAGGGGGCTCCTACAATGAGCAGTTCTTC.

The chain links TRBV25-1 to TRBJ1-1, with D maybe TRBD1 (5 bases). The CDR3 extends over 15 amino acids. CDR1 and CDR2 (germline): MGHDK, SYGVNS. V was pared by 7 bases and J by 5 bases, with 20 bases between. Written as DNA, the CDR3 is TGTGCCAGCACCATACGGGGGGAGGGCGGGACTGAAGCTTTCTTT. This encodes CASTIRGEGGTEAFF.

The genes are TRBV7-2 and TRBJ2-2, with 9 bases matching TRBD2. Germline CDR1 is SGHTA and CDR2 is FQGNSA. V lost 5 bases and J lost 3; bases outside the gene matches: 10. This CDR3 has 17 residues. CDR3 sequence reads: CASSGPAGGWDTGELFF. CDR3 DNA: TGTGCCAGCAGCGGTCCAGCGGGGGGTTGGGACACCGGGGAGCTGTTTTTT.

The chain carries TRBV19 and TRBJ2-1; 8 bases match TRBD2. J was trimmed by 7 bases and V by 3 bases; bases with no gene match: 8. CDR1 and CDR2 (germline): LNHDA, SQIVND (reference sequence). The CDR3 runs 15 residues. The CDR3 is CASSIGTSGGNEQFF. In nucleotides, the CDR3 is TGTGCCAGTAGTATTGGTACTAGCGGAGGGAATGAGCAGTTCTTC.

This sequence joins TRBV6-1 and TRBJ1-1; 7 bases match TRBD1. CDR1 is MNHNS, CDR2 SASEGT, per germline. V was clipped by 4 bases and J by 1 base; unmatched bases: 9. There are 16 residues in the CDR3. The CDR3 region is CASSGPRRTGNTEAFF. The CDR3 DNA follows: TGTGCCAGCAGTGGACCTCGGCGGACAGGGAACACTGAAGCTTTCTTT.

This chain's CDR3 is CASSRGGGREQETQYF. DNA for the CDR3: TGTGCCAGCAGCCGTGGTGGCGGGAGGGAGCAAGAGACCCAGTACTTC. The chain has TRBV5-4 and TRBJ2-5; TRBD2 matches at 9 bases. There are 16 residues in the CDR3. Germline V gene sequence: CDR1 SGHNT, CDR2 YYREEE (reference sequence). Germline trimming cut 4 bases from V and 2 bases from J; bases unmatched to any gene: 9.

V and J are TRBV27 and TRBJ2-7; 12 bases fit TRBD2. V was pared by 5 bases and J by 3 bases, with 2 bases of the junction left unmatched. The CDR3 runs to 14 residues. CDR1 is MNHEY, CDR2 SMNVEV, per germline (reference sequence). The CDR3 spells CASSMGLAGYEQYF. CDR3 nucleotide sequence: TGTGCCAGCAGTATGGGACTAGCGGGCTACGAGCAGTACTTC.

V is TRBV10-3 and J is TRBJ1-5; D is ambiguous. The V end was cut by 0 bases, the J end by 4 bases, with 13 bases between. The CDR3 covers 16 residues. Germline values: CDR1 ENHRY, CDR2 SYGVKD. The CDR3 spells CAISESAGSDNQPQHF. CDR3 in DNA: TGTGCCATCAGTGAGTCTGCGGGGTCTGATAATCAGCCCCAGCATTTT.

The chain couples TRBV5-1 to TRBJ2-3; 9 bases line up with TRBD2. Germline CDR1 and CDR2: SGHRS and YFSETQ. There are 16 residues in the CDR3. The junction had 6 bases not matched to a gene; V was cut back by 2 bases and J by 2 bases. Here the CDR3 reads CASSLRLAANTDTQYF. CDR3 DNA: TGCGCCAGCAGCTTAAGACTAGCGGCAAACACAGATACGCAGTATTTT.

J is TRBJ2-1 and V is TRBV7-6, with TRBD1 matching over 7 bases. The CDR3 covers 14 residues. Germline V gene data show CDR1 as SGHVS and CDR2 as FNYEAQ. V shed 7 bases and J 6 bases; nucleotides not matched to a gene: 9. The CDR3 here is CASTKGAGANEQFF. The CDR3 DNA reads TGTGCCAGCACTAAGGGGGCAGGAGCCAATGAGCAGTTCTTC.